This TCR beta chain originates from a study of shared clonotypes between healthy human individuals. Overall study findings and caveats: Donor scarcity curtailed the genetic and exposure-history diversity represented herein. Although depth was large, rarefaction showed that sequencing of the sorted subsets was incomplete.

Naive-designated CD8 cells lacked CD45RO, were positively enriched for CCR7, and omitted terminally differentiated effector memory CD45RA+ cells. Genomic DNA per cell subset filled all wells of several immunoSEQ plates. TCRdb's table, derived via immunoSEQ multiplex PCR, lists solely in-frame clones and lacks some. The sample includes 1.5 million to 2.5 million clones, about 95% of them seen just once. As to this clone: Its target is not known. Other DNA sequences in the sample encode the same CDR3.

This receptor was identified in a man younger than 35 in good health. The material sequenced was naive CD8+ T cells sorted from blood.

Here the CDR3 reads CAWSVGVGTGELFF. The CDR3 DNA sequence: TGTGCCTGGAGTGTCGGGGTGGGCACCGGGGAGCTGTTTTTT. The V gene is TRBV30, the J gene TRBJ2-2; D may be TRBD2 (5 bases). Trimming cost V 0 bases and J 4 bases, with 9 bases left between them. The CDR3 contains 14 residues. Germline-derived CDR1 and CDR2 are GTSNPN and SVGIG (reference sequence).